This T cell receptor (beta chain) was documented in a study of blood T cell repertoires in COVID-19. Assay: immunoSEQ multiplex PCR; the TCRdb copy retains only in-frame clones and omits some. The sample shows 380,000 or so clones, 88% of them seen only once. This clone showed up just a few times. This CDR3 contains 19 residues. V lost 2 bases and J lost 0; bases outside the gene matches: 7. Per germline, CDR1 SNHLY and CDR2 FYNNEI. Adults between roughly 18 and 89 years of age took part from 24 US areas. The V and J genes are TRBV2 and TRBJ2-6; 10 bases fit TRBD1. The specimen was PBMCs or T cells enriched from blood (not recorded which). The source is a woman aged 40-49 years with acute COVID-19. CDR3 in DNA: TGTGCCAGCAGTGAACTATTGGGACAGGGGTCCTCTGGGGCCAACGTCCTGACTTTC. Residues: CASSELLGQGSSGANVLTF.